This record looks at one T cell receptor beta chain sequence and its context. Its specific antigen is unknown. No much larger clone exists at a distance of one base, and base qualities are not known. This entry comes from a study of CD8+ T cells in alopecia areata (dated by TCRdb to the late 2010s). For the study in its entirety: Treated patients were enrolled in an open-label pilot trial of oral tofacitinib at 5 to 10 mg twice daily for moderate-to-severe alopecia areata. Tofacitinib was administered for 6 to 18 months, and 6 months of follow-up off drug were then conducted to assess delayed response and recurrence. High-throughput TCRbeta sequencing was used to examine T cell clonal expansion in alopecia areata in both the C3H/HeJ mouse model and human patients. Scalp tissue and sorted CD4+ and CD8+ peripheral blood T cells from patchy and totalis/universalis alopecia areata patients and from healthy controls were covered by human TCRbeta sequencing. Tofacitinib-treated patients had biopsies at baseline and at 4 and 24 weeks of treatment, with a later scalp biopsy in several patients. Scalp clonality was compared among normal scalp (n=4), patchy alopecia areata scalp (n=8), and alopecia totalis/universalis scalp (n=8). RNA was obtained with the PAXgene miRNA kit for fixed scalp, the miRNeasy kit for PBMCs, and the RNeasy kit for mouse skin. TCRbeta CDR3 regions were amplified by immunoSEQ multiplex PCR with 35 Vbeta forward and 13 Jbeta reverse primers.

Libraries were constructed by the immunoSEQ multiplex PCR assay. To provide template for TCR sequencing, every sample had RNA extracted and reverse transcribed into cDNA. SuperScript III was used for first-strand cDNA synthesis, primed with a 2:1 mix of oligo-dT and random hexamers. A synthetic immune receptor repertoire was used to measure amplification bias, and any remaining bias was corrected computationally. In the original analysis: After raw reads were preprocessed to remove errors, the CDR3 was defined following IMGT conventions as running from the conserved cysteine to phenylalanine. Clonality was computed as 1 minus the Shannon entropy, with the entropy normalized by log2 of the number of productive unique TCRs. CD4 or CD8 identity of scalp clones was inferred by cross-referencing scalp TCRbeta sequences with sorted blood CD4 and CD8 repertoires. Drawn from immuneACCESS, this table holds only the in-frame rearrangements with V and J called that TCRdb kept. Clones are partly lost; checked studies trace under half to an unresolved V gene and leave the rest unexplained. V and J calls and clone size come straight from that table; D and trimming were deduced from the DNA. The sample profile shows 140,000 to 150,000 clones; approximately 51% of them were found once. The ten most abundant clones make up roughly 0.99% of the sample.

This specimen's time point label, per the study, means: baseline before oral tofacitinib. From alopecia areata patients, peripheral blood was collected along with lesional scalp punch biopsies. PBMCs were isolated by density centrifugation and stained for CD3, CD4 and CD8, after which CD4+ and CD8+ T cells were sorted on a FACSAria. Broader findings and caveats from the paper: Higher clonality and more expanded CD8+ clones were observed in lesional scalp than in normal scalp, particularly in alopecia totalis/universalis, a finding suggestive of antigenic drive. Shared TCR sequences between patients were less evident than in mice, which may be partly attributable to HLA diversity in the patient population. Resident alphabeta T cells in normal human skin are also sequenced, complicating scalp TCR repertoire analysis, unlike mouse skin dominated by gammadelta T cells.

The germline V gene (reference sequence) supplies CDR1 LNHNV and CDR2 YYDKDF. Taken from cysteine to phenylalanine, the CDR3 has 16 residues. Just the 48-base CDR3 DNA is kept, in frame starting at base 1. Germline trimming: 8 bases from V, 5 bases from J; junction bases outside gene matches: 13. The chain links TRBV15 with TRBJ2-5; a stretch of 11 junction bases matches TRBD1. Specimen: CD4+ T cells sorted from blood, collected at week 0. This sequence originates from a human donor with alopecia areata. This receptor carries the CDR3 CATYQTRTGGGETQYF. In nucleotide form, the sequence is TGTGCCACCTATCAGACAAGGACAGGGGGCGGGGAGACCCAGTACTTC.